The 24 T cell receptor beta chains below come from one sample, sequenced in a study of cytomegalovirus exposure and HLA in healthy donors. Vbeta (60) and Jbeta (13) primers were used in the PCR. TCRdb's copy holds only in-frame clones and misses some; the assay was immunoSEQ multiplex PCR. This sample has more than 75,000 clones, with roughly 86% found just once. Source material: PBMCs. These receptors were obtained from a woman under 30 in good health and CMV-seropositive.

The sample holds a few counts of this clone. The J gene is TRBJ1-3, the V gene TRBV5-1, with D perhaps matching TRBD1 (5 bases). Germline-derived CDR1 and CDR2 are SGHRS and YFSETQ. Trimming took off 4 bases at V and 1 base at J, with 15 bases between the two ends. CDR3 length: 16 amino acids. The CDR3 loop reads CASSTRPGRSGNTIYF. The CDR3, as DNA: TGCGCCAGCAGCACAAGACCAGGGCGGTCTGGAAACACCATATATTTT. Full variable domain (outside the CDR3, taken from reference TRBV5-1 and TRBJ1-3): KAGVTQTPRYLIKTRGQQVTLSCSPISGHRSVSWYQQTPGQGLQFLFEYFSETQRNKGNFPGRFSGRQFSNSRSEMNVSTLELGDSALYLCASSTRPGRSGNTIYFGEGSWLTVV.

V and J are TRBV2 and TRBJ2-5; the match to TRBD2 covers 7 bases. After removal of 8 bases from V and 7 bases from J, the junction contained 1 base not matched to a gene. The CDR3 spans 10 residues. Germline V gene sequence: CDR1 SNHLY, CDR2 FYNNEI. DNA for the CDR3: TGTGCCAGCGGGGAGGGGACCCAGTACTTC. Its protein product is CASGEGTQYF.

V gene TRBV5-1 combines with J gene TRBJ1-2; 10 positions match TRBD1. Per germline, CDR1 SGHRS and CDR2 YFSETQ. V lost 4 bases, J lost 8 bases, and 8 bases stayed unmatched. CDR3 size: 14 residues. Here the CDR3 reads CASSGDWTGGGYTF. DNA for the CDR3: TGCGCCAGCAGCGGCGATTGGACAGGGGGAGGCTACACCTTC.

The chain joins TRBV2 to TRBJ1-1, with D tentatively TRBD1 (6 bases). The CDR3 sequence is 12 residues long. Trimming cost V 9 bases and J 1 base, with 9 bases left between them. CDR1 is SNHLY and CDR2 is FYNNEI in the germline V gene. The CDR3 is CASEDRNTEAFF. The CDR3 nucleotides are TGTGCCAGTGAGGACAGGAACACTGAAGCTTTCTTT.

This sequence joins TRBV30 and TRBJ2-3, with 7 bases lining up with TRBD2. V lost 4 bases, J lost 4 bases, and 8 bases stayed unmatched. The CDR3 spans 14 residues. Looked up from germline, CDR1 is GTSNPN and CDR2 is SVGIG (reference sequence). Here the CDR3 reads CAWNREDGPDTQYF. The CDR3 DNA reads as TGTGCCTGGAATCGGGAGGATGGGCCAGATACGCAGTATTTT.

This clone has only a few counts. The chain recombines TRBV4-1 with TRBJ1-6; 7 positions match TRBD1. The V gene's germline CDR1 is MGHRA and CDR2 YSYEKL. V lost 3 bases and J lost 6; bases outside the gene matches: 2. The CDR3 is 14 amino acids. The CDR3 DNA is TGCGCCAGCAGCCAGACAGGGCTTAATTCACCCCTCCACTTT. It translates to CASSQTGLNSPLHF.

The CDR3: CASSPRGGNQPQHF. CDR3 nucleotide sequence: TGTGCCAGCAGCCCCCGGGGGGGCAATCAGCCCCAGCATTTT. This sequence joins TRBV11-2 and TRBJ1-5; the D gene is possibly TRBD1 (5 bases). Trimming removed 5 bases at V and 2 bases at J, with 10 bases between. This CDR3 comprises 14 residues. Germline assignment: CDR1 SGHAT and CDR2 FQNNGV.

The rearrangement uses TRBV6-5 and TRBJ1-1; TRBD1 aligns across 10 bases. Looked up from germline, CDR1 is MNHEY and CDR2 is SVGAGI. The CDR3 contains 14 residues. V lost 6 bases, J lost 4 bases, and 5 bases stayed unmatched. CDR3 amino acids: CASRGTGDATEAFF. The CDR3 nucleotides are TGTGCCAGCAGAGGGACAGGGGACGCCACTGAAGCTTTCTTT.

This clone was seen a single time. This rearrangement joins TRBV6-6 to TRBJ1-5, with D possibly TRBD1 on 6 matching bases. CDR3 size: 14 residues. Looked up from germline, CDR1 is MNHNY and CDR2 is SVGAGI (reference sequence). V was clipped by 6 bases and J by 7 bases, with 16 bases between them. CDR3 protein: CASSQPLGGQPQHF. The DNA for the CDR3 is TGTGCCAGCAGCCAACCTTTAGGGGGACAGCCCCAGCATTTT.

This sequence joins TRBV7-6 and TRBJ2-4; D is undetermined. CDR3 length: 14 residues. Germline values: CDR1 SGHVS, CDR2 FNYEAQ. The germline V and J ends were trimmed by 5 bases and 2 bases, with 10 bases remaining between them. In DNA, the CDR3 is TGTGCCAGCAGCCCAGAGGTGTCCAAAAACATTCAGTACTTC. It is translated as CASSPEVSKNIQYF.

This chain connects TRBV27 to TRBJ2-2; no clear D gene. The CDR3 spans 14 residues. The ends were cut back, 5 bases at V and 4 bases at J, with 11 bases in the middle. In germline, CDR1 is MNHEY, CDR2 SMNVEV (reference sequence). CDR3 in DNA: TGTGCCAGCAGTGTAACTGCTTTCACCGGGGAGCTGTTTTTT. This encodes CASSVTAFTGELFF.

The chain has TRBV9 and TRBJ2-7; D is possibly TRBD1 (5 bases). This CDR3 is built from 16 residues. CDR1 SGDLS and CDR2 YYNGEE come from the germline V gene. The V and J ends lost 2 bases and 2 bases respectively, with 17 bases between them. The CDR3 spells CASSVSVAAGTYEQYF. In nucleotides, the CDR3 is TGTGCCAGCAGCGTCTCCGTGGCGGCAGGGACCTACGAGCAGTACTTC. Complete variable domain (other parts from reference TRBV9 and TRBJ2-7): DSGVTQTPKHLITATGQRVTLRCSPRSGDLSVYWYQQSLDQGLQFLIQYYNGEERAKGNILERFSAQQFPDLHSELNLSSLELGDSALYFCASSVSVAAGTYEQYFGPGTRLTVT.

The V gene is TRBV6-4, the J gene TRBJ1-6; 10 bases fit TRBD1. Germline-derived CDR1 and CDR2 are MRHNA and SNTAGT. After removal of 2 bases from V and 7 bases from J, the junction contained 2 bases not matched to a gene. The CDR3 sequence is 15 residues long. CDR3 amino acids: CASSDRTGGNSPLHF. In nucleotides, the CDR3 is TGTGCCAGCAGTGACAGGACAGGGGGAAATTCACCCCTCCACTTT.

As DNA, the CDR3 is TGTGCCAGCAGCTCTAGACCACGACAGGGCGACTATGGCTACACCTTC. Its protein is CASSSRPRQGDYGYTF. V and J are TRBV7-6 and TRBJ1-2, with 7 bases lining up with TRBD1. The J segment lost 3 bases and the V segment lost 4 bases, leaving 11 bases of the junction unmatched. Per the germline V gene, CDR1 is SGHVS and CDR2 is FNYEAQ. The CDR3 sequence is 16 residues long.

This sequence joins TRBV6-5 and TRBJ2-5; D may be TRBD2 (6 bases). V shed 5 bases and J shed 7 bases, with 14 bases lying between them. This CDR3 is 13 amino acids long. Germline V gene sequence: CDR1 MNHEY, CDR2 SVGAGI. CDR3 in amino acids: CASSGRWGGTQYF. CDR3 bases: TGTGCCAGCAGTGGGAGATGGGGAGGGACCCAGTACTTC.

This chain connects TRBV5-1 to TRBJ2-5; 7 bases match TRBD1. Germline V lookup: CDR1 SGHRS, CDR2 YFSETQ. The J segment lost 6 bases and the V segment lost 4 bases, leaving 12 bases of the junction unmatched. The CDR3 runs to 15 residues. The CDR3 is CASSTRNRGRQTQYF. CDR3 in DNA: TGCGCCAGCAGCACCCGAAACAGGGGAAGACAGACCCAGTACTTC.

This clone was counted a single time. This chain links TRBV5-1 with TRBJ2-7, with 8 bases that match TRBD2. Germline V gives CDR1 SGHRS, CDR2 YFSETQ. V lost 5 bases, J lost 2 bases, and 15 bases stayed unmatched. This CDR3 comprises 17 residues. The CDR3 loop is CASRLSDWTSFAYEQYF. Written as DNA, the CDR3 is TGCGCCAGCAGGCTTTCAGACTGGACTAGCTTTGCCTACGAGCAGTACTTC. The variable domain in full, completed from reference TRBV5-1 and TRBJ2-7, reads KAGVTQTPRYLIKTRGQQVTLSCSPISGHRSVSWYQQTPGQGLQFLFEYFSETQRNKGNFPGRFSGRQFSNSRSEMNVSTLELGDSALYLCASRLSDWTSFAYEQYFGPGTRLTVT.

The chain links TRBV7-9 to TRBJ2-1, with 7 bases matching TRBD1. Looked up from germline, CDR1 is SEHNR and CDR2 is FQNEAQ (reference sequence). The CDR3 runs to 12 residues. The CDR3 coding sequence is TGTGCGGCCCAAGACAGGGACAATGAGCAGTTCTTC. This codes for CAAQDRDNEQFF.

To note about this clone: A read error may account for a junction end that differs from germline. The chain combines TRBV6-1 with TRBJ1-4; 12 bases fit TRBD1. CDR1 is MNHNS, CDR2 SASEGT, per germline. The CDR3 has 18 amino acids. The DNA of the CDR3 is TGTGCCATCAGTGAAAGAGGGACAGGGGGCGAGGGAGGTGAAAAACTGTTTTTT. Translation gives CAISERGTGGEGGEKLFF.

The chain is built from TRBV5-8 and TRBJ1-2; TRBD1 agrees at 7 bases. The germline V gene encodes CDR1 SGHTS and CDR2 YDEGEE. The V and J ends lost 2 bases and 6 bases, in that order; junction bases with no gene match: 13. The CDR3 sequence is 16 residues long. The CDR3 loop reads CASSFPPQGVEDGYTF. In DNA, the CDR3 is TGTGCCAGCAGCTTTCCACCGCAGGGGGTCGAAGATGGCTACACCTTC.

V and J are TRBV2 and TRBJ1-2, with D unresolved. V lost 4 bases to trimming and J lost 6 bases, with 9 bases between them. This CDR3 spans 12 amino acids. CDR1 SNHLY and CDR2 FYNNEI come from the germline V gene. CDR3 sequence reads: CASSVAGHGYTF. CDR3 DNA: TGTGCCAGCAGTGTAGCGGGCCATGGCTACACCTTC. The full variable domain, rest sourced from reference TRBV2 and TRBJ1-2, is EPEVTQTPSHQVTQMGQEVILRCVPISNHLYFYWYRQILGQKVEFLVSFYNNEISEKSEIFDDQFSVERPDGSNFTLKIRSTKLEDSAMYFCASSVAGHGYTFGSGTRLTVV.

The V and J genes are TRBV6-6 and TRBJ2-7; the match to TRBD1 covers 7 bases. CDR1 and CDR2 (germline): MNHNY, SVGAGI (reference sequence). CDR3 length: 14 residues. Unmatched junction bases numbered 2, after V lost 0 bases and J lost 3 bases. As DNA, the CDR3 is TGTGCCAGCAGTTACTCACAGGGGTTCTACGAGCAGTACTTC. Encoded protein: CASSYSQGFYEQYF.

The gene calls are TRBV12-5 and TRBJ2-1, with 8 nucleotides matching TRBD2. This CDR3 has 14 amino acids. Germline CDR1 reads LGHNT; CDR2 reads FRNRAP. V lost 6 bases, J lost 3 bases, and 4 bases stayed unmatched. The CDR3 bases are TGTGCTAGTGGCCTAACTAGCGGCTACAATGAGCAGTTCTTC. Translating it yields CASGLTSGYNEQFF.

The chain couples TRBV6-6 to TRBJ1-2; D perhaps matches TRBD1 (6 bases). Trimming took 7 bases from V and 6 from J, leaving 9 bases between them. Germline assignment: CDR1 MNHNY and CDR2 SVGAGI (reference sequence). The CDR3 length is 11 residues. CDR3 DNA: TGTGCCAGCACCAGGGGAAATGGCTACACCTTC. Its protein is CASTRGNGYTF.